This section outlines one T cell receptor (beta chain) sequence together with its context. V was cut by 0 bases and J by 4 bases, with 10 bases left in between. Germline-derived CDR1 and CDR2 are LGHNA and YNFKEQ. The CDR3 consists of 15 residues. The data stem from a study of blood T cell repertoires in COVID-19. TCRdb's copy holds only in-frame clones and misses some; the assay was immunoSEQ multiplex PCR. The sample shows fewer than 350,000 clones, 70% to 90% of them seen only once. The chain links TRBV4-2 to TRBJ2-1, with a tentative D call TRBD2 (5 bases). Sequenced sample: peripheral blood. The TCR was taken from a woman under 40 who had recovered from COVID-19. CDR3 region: CASSQDEGSYNEQFF. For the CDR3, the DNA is TGTGCCAGCAGCCAAGATGAGGGATCATACAATGAGCAGTTCTTC.